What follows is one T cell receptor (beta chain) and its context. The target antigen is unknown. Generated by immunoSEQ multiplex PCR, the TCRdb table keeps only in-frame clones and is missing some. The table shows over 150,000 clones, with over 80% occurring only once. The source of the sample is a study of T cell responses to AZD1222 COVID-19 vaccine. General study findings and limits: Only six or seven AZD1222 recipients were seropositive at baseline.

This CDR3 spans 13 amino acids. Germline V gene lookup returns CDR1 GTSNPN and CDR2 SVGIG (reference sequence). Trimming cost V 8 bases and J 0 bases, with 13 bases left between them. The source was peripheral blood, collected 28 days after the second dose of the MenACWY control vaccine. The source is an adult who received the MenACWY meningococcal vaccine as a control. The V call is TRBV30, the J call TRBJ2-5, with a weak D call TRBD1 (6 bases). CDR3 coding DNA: TGTGCCAATTCAGGGGCGTACCAAGAGACCCAGTACTTC. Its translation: CANSGAYQETQYF.